The 14 T cell receptor beta chains listed next were all sequenced from one sample in a study of T-cell memory formation after mild COVID-19. TCRdb itself ran the 5' RACE reads through MiXCR, one entry per CDR3 protein. This table holds under 300,000 distinct CDR3 sequences, roughly 9.4% found once. Sequenced input: PBMCs or a T cell subset sorted from them (not recorded which). These receptors were taken from a man between 18 and 29 years old who had mild COVID-19 (a few samples of this study predate the infection). Cell type and time point are not known.

With regard to this clonotype: At one end, the junction sequence differs from germline, possibly due to a read error. The CDR3 sequence: CASSQEDGWGYEQCF. The DNA for the CDR3 is TGCGCCAGCAGCCAAGAAGATGGTTGGGGGTACGAGCAGTGCTTC. The chain has TRBV4-3 and TRBJ2-7; D may be TRBD1 or TRBD2 (5 bases each). Germline values: CDR1 LGHNA, CDR2 YSLEER. This CDR3 spans 15 amino acids.

This sequence joins TRBV7-9 and TRBJ2-3, with TRBD2 as a possible D gene (5 bases). The germline V gene encodes CDR1 SEHNR and CDR2 FQNEAQ (reference sequence). This CDR3 comprises 15 residues. V was trimmed by 5 bases and J by 1 base, leaving 13 bases between them. This CDR3 reads CASSPREGRTDTQYF. In nucleotides, the CDR3 is TGTGCCAGCAGCCCCCGGGAAGGACGCACAGATACGCAGTATTTT.

This clonotype came up a few times. The V and J genes are TRBV7-9 and TRBJ2-7; the D call may be TRBD1 or TRBD2 (5 bases each). Germline V lookup: CDR1 SEHNR, CDR2 FQNEAQ (reference sequence). The CDR3 spans 14 residues. V dropped 5 bases and J dropped 3 bases, with 14 bases sitting between them. CDR3 coding DNA: TGTGCCAGCAGCCGCCGGGACGGTTTCTACGAGCAGTACTTC. It codes for CASSRRDGFYEQYF. Using reference TRBV7-9 and TRBJ2-7 for the parts outside the CDR3, the full variable domain is DTGVSQNPRHKITKRGQNVTFRCDPISEHNRLYWYRQTLGQGPEFLTYFQNEAQLEKSRLLSDRFSAERPKGSFSTLEIQRTEQGDSAMYLCASSRRDGFYEQYFGPGTRLTVT.

This clonotype appeared a few times. The genes are TRBV3-1 and TRBJ1-2, with D perhaps TRBD1 (5 bases). CDR1 is LGHDT, CDR2 YNNKEL, per germline (reference sequence). Trimming removed 2 bases from V and 5 bases from J, with 9 bases in between. The CDR3 is 13 residues long. CDR3 bases: TGTGCCAGCAGCCAAATGGGGGGGTATGGCTACACCTTC. Translated, it gives CASSQMGGYGYTF. The full variable domain, in which reference TRBV3-1 and TRBJ1-2 provide the parts outside the CDR3, is DTAVSQTPKYLVTQMGNDKSIKCEQNLGHDTMYWYKQDSKKFLKIMFSYNNKELIINETVPNRFSPKSPDKAHLNLHINSLELGDSAVYFCASSQMGGYGYTFGSGTRLTVV.

This chain connects TRBV4-1 to TRBJ1-5; no clear D gene. In germline, CDR1 is MGHRA, CDR2 YSYEKL. CDR3 length: 15 amino acids. Trimming removed 0 bases from V and 0 bases from J, with 6 bases in between. CDR3 sequence reads: CASSQDWISNQPQHF. In DNA, the CDR3 is TGCGCCAGCAGCCAAGATTGGATTAGCAATCAGCCCCAGCATTTT.

This clonotype was observed a handful of times. The V call is TRBV7-2, the J call TRBJ2-3; D remains ambiguous. The V end was cut by 3 bases, the J end by 0 bases, with 7 bases between. The CDR3 is 14 amino acids. CDR1 is SGHTA and CDR2 is FQGNSA in the germline V gene. The CDR3 sequence: CASSLGISTDTQYF. In DNA, the CDR3 is TGTGCCAGCAGCTTGGGGATCAGCACAGATACGCAGTATTTT.

This clonotype was seen ten or more times. The V gene is TRBV29-1, the J gene TRBJ2-1; D remains unclear. From germline, CDR1 is SQVTM and CDR2 ANQGSEA. The V and J ends lost 4 bases and 8 bases respectively, with 12 bases between them. The CDR3 covers 12 residues. CDR3 in amino acids: CSVGPRSDEQFF. CDR3 coding DNA: TGCAGCGTTGGGCCTCGGAGCGATGAGCAGTTCTTC.

This clonotype came up a few times. The gene calls are TRBV5-1 and TRBJ1-4, with TRBD1 as a possible D gene (5 bases). V shed 2 bases and J shed 6 bases, with 8 bases lying between them. The germline CDR1 and CDR2 sequences are SGHRS and YFSETQ. This CDR3 spans 13 amino acids. The CDR3 loop is CASSFQGDEKLFF. The CDR3 DNA is TGCGCCAGCAGCTTCCAGGGAGATGAAAAACTGTTTTTT.

The chain couples TRBV12-5 to TRBJ2-1; 7 nucleotides match TRBD2. Germline CDR1 reads LGHNT; CDR2 reads FRNRAP. V was clipped by 2 bases and J by 3 bases; unmatched bases: 7. The CDR3 has 16 amino acids. The CDR3 nucleotides are TGTGCTAGTGGTTTGTTGTTAAGCGGGGTCTACAATGAGCAGTTCTTC. Residues: CASGLLLSGVYNEQFF.

This clonotype has just a few counts. The chain recombines TRBV27 with TRBJ1-2; D is unresolved. CDR3 length equals 13 residues. Germline CDR1 is MNHEY and CDR2 is SMNVEV (reference sequence). V lost 6 bases, J lost 0 bases, and 8 bases lay in between. The CDR3 coding sequence is TGTGCCAGCAGCCAACGGCCTAACTATGGCTACACCTTC. As protein: CASSQRPNYGYTF.

This clonotype occurred a few times. The V gene is TRBV6-6, the J gene TRBJ1-1; tentatively, D is TRBD1 (5 bases). The V end was cut by 5 bases, the J end by 6 bases, with 22 bases between. CDR3 size: 16 residues. Germline CDR1 MNHNY, CDR2 SVGAGI (reference sequence). For the CDR3, the DNA is TGTGCCAGCAGTATTCGGGACGCCTATTTGGGTGCTGAAGCTTTCTTT. It specifies CASSIRDAYLGAEAFF.

This clonotype was recorded a few times. The rearrangement joins TRBV20-1 to TRBJ2-2; D is perhaps TRBD2 (7 bases). Trimming left V 0 bases short and J 3 bases short, with 20 bases between. This CDR3 spans 18 amino acids. Germline V gene data show CDR1 as DFQATT and CDR2 as SNEGSKA (reference sequence). CDR3: CSARDRMRGGVDTGELFF. The CDR3 DNA reads as TGCAGTGCTAGAGATCGAATGAGGGGGGGAGTCGACACCGGGGAGCTGTTTTTT.

This clonotype was picked up many times. The chain joins TRBV4-2 to TRBJ2-7; no definite D call. Germline V gene lookup returns CDR1 LGHNA and CDR2 YNFKEQ. The CDR3 sequence is 18 residues long. V lost 0 bases to trimming and J lost 3 bases, with 21 bases between them. As DNA, the CDR3 is TGTGCCAGCAGCCAAGATTCGGCCTTCTCAGGATTGGACTACGAGCAGTACTTC. It is translated as CASSQDSAFSGLDYEQYF.

This clonotype was seen many times. This chain joins TRBV12-3 or TRBV12-4 and TRBJ2-2; D gene unclear. Trimming cost V 3 bases and J 1 base, with 6 bases left between them. The CDR3 spans 14 residues. CDR3 sequence: CASSFSLNTGELFF. The CDR3 region has the DNA TGTGCCAGCAGTTTTTCGTTGAACACCGGGGAGCTGTTTTTT.